A single T cell receptor (beta chain) is shown here with its context. This clonotype was picked up one time. No antigen is known for it. A much larger clone differs by one base, so this may be a read error. TCR alpha and beta CDR3 regions were amplified with the iRepertoire nested amplicon-rescue multiplex PCR (arm-PCR) platform from RNA. The input for one-step reverse transcription and amplification was about 90-400 ng of tissue mRNA or PBMC total RNA. After bead purification, a secondary multiplex PCR added Illumina adapters, and libraries were gel-purified between 200 and 400 bp. Demultiplexing relied on internal 6-nucleotide barcodes carried by the libraries. The libraries were sequenced on an Illumina MiSeq using 2x220 or 2x250 nucleotide paired-end reads. The original methods were these. FLASH 1.2.11 was used to merge paired reads, and BWA-MEM then aligned the reads to the GRCh37 human genome before TRA and TRB reads were extracted. For V and J assignment, an IMGT-derived reference of cassette sequences and CDR3 motifs that included pseudogenes was used. Reads were translated in three frames, and productive CDR3s were defined by a C…FGXG motif without stop codons. Clonotypes were defined as unique combinations of V-J cassette pair and CDR3 amino acid sequence. Reads were filtered by Hamming distance, thresholded by each sample's sequence error rate in mapped regions. The raw public data were reprocessed by TCRdb itself: fastp quality trimming at Q25, MiXCR clonotype calling, in-frame beta chains only. CDR3 protein duplicates are merged, each entry listing the most common genes and DNA. What appears here as the V and J calls and clone size reflects TCRdb's work, not the paper's. This sample has about 180,000 distinct CDR3 sequences in its table, and around 40% of those were observed once. Clones ranked in the top ten supply roughly 5.5% of the sample.

This entry belongs to a study of glioma-infiltrating T cells listed by TCRdb under 2016. Study-level background: The study sequenced TCR alpha- and beta-chain repertoires from glioma tissue, from non-neoplastic brain tissue and from matched peripheral blood mononuclear cells. To measure how far tissue and blood T-cell populations diverged, each tissue-infiltrating repertoire was compared against the peripheral blood repertoire of the same patient. Three low-grade glioma patients, fewer than 10 primary glioblastoma patients and three non-glioma patients contributing non-neoplastic brain tissue were included in the paired cohort. What the work shows at the level of the full study, not this receptor alone: Only a very small number of CDR3 sequences turned up in both tissue and blood, a result put down to high CDR3 diversity combined with limited sampling. Group comparisons rested on small numbers: three non-neoplastic, three low-grade glioma and roughly eight glioblastoma patients. VJ-independent divergence between tissue and blood was below expectation in non-neoplastic patients but above expectation in all gliomas, especially low-grade gliomas.

The CDR3, from cysteine to phenylalanine, totals 14 residues. Only CDR3 DNA is held: 42 bases, read in frame from base 1. CDR1 and CDR2 were assigned from the germline V gene (reference sequence) as LGHDT and YNNKEL. The rearrangement combines TRBV3-1 with TRBJ1-3; the D gene is unclear. The sequenced sample was glioma tissue, nonneoplastic brain tissue, or PBMCs (not recorded which). This TCR was recovered from a human donor with low-grade glioma or glioblastoma, undergoing nonglioma brain surgery, or in good health (not recorded which). The base sequence is TGTGCCAGCAGCCAGATGTTTGGTGGAAACGCCATATATTTT. The encoded protein is CASSQMFGGNAIYF.